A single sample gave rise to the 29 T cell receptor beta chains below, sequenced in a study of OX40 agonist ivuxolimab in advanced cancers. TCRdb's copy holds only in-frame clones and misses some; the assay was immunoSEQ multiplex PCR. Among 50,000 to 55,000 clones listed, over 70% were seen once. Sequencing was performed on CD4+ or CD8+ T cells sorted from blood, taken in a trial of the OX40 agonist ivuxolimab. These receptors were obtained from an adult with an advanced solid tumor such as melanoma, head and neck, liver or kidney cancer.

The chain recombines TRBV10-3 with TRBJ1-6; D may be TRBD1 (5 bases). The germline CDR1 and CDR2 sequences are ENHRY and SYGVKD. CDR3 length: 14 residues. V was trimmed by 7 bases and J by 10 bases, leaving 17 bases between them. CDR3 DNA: TGTGCCATCAAAGGCCAGGGTATTCGCTCACCCCTCCACTTT. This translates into CAIKGQGIRSPLHF.

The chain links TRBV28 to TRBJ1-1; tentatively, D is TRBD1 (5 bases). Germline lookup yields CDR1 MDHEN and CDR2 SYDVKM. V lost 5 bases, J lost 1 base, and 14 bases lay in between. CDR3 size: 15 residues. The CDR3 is CASSPTTGTNTEAFF. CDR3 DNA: TGTGCCAGCAGTCCGACGACCGGGACGAACACTGAAGCTTTCTTT.

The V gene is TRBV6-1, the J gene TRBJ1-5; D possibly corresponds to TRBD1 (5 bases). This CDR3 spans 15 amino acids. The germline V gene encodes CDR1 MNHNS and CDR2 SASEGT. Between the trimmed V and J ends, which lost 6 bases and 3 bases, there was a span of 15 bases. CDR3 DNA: TGTGCCAGCAGGGGGGTTGGGGGGTCCAATCAGCCCCAGCATTTT. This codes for CASRGVGGSNQPQHF.

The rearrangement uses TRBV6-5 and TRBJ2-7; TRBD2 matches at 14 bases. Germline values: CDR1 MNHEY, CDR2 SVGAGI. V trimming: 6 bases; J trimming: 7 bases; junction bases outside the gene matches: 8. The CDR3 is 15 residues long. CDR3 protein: CASRTQGLAGVEQYF. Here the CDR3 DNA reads TGTGCCAGCAGAACCCAGGGACTAGCGGGAGTTGAGCAGTACTTC.

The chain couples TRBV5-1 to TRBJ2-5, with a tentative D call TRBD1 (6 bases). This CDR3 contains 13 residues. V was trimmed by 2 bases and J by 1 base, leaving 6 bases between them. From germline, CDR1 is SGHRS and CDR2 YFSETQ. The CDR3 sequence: CASSLGGQETQYF. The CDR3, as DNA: TGCGCCAGCAGCTTAGGGGGCCAAGAGACCCAGTACTTC.

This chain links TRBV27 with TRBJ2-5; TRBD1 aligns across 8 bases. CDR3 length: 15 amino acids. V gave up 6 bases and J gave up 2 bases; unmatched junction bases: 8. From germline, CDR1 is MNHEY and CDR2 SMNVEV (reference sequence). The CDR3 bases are TGTGCCAGCAGGGCAGGACAGGGAGGACAAGAGACCCAGTACTTC. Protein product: CASRAGQGGQETQYF.

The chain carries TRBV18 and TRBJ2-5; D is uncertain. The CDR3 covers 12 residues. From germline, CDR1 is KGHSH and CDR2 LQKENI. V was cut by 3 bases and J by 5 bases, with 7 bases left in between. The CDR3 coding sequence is TGTGCCAGCTCACCTGAAAGCGAGACCCAGTACTTC. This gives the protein CASSPESETQYF.

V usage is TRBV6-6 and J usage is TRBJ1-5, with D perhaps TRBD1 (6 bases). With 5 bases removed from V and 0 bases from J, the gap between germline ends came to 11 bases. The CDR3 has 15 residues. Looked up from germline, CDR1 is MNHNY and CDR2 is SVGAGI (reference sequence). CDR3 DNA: TGTGCCAGCAGTCCGGACAGCTATAGCAATCAGCCCCAGCATTTT. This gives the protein CASSPDSYSNQPQHF.

The CDR3 sequence: CASRVEGQGIYEQYF. The CDR3 DNA reads as TGTGCCAGCAGAGTCGAGGGACAGGGTATCTACGAGCAGTACTTC. This rearrangement joins TRBV5-5 to TRBJ2-7; 9 nucleotides match TRBD1. V lost 5 bases and J lost 3; bases outside the gene matches: 9. Germline V CDR1 and CDR2: SGHKS, YYEKEE (reference sequence). The CDR3 runs to 15 residues.

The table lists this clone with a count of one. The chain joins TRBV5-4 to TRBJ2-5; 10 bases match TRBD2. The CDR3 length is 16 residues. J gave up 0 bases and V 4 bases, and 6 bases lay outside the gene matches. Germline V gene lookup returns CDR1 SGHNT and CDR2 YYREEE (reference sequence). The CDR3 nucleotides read TGTGCCAGCAGCCTGCGAGCGGGAGGGGACCAAGAGACCCAGTACTTC. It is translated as CASSLRAGGDQETQYF.

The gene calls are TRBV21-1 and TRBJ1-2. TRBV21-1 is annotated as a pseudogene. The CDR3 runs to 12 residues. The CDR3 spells CASPKGLGGYTF. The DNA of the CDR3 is TGTGCCAGCCCAAAGGGTTTGGGCGGCTACACCTTC.

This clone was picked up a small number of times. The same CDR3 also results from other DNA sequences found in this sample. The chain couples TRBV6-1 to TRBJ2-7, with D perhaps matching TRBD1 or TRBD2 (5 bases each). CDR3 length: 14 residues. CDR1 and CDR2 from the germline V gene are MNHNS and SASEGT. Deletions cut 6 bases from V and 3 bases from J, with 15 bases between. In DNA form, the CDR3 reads TGTGCCAGCAGCGAGGGACGCGGTTTCTACGAGCAGTACGTC. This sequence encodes CASSEGRGFYEQYV.

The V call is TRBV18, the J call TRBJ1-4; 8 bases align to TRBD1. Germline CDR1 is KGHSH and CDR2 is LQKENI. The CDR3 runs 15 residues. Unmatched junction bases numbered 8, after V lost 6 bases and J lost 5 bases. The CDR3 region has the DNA TGTGCCAGCTCGCTCCGACAGGGGACGAATGAAAAACTGTTTTTT. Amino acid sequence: CASSLRQGTNEKLFF. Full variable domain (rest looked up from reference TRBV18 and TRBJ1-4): NAGVMQNPRHLVRRRGQEARLRCSPMKGHSHVYWYRQLPEEGLKFMVYLQKENIIDESGMPKERFSAEFPKEGPSILRIQQVVRGDSAAYFCASSLRQGTNEKLFFGSGTQLSVL.

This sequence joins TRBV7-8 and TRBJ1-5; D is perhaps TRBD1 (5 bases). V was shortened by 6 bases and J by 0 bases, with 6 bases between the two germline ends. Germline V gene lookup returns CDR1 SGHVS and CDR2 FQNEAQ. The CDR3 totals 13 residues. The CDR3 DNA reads TGTGCCAGCAGGGACAATAGCAATCAGCCCCAGCATTTT. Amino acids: CASRDNSNQPQHF.

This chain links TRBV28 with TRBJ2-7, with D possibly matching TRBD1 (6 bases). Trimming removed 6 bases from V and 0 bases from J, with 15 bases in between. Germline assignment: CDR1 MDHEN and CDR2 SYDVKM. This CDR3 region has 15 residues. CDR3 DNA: TGTGCCAGCAGCTCGGGACAAATGGCCTCCTACGAGCAGTACTTC. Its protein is CASSSGQMASYEQYF.

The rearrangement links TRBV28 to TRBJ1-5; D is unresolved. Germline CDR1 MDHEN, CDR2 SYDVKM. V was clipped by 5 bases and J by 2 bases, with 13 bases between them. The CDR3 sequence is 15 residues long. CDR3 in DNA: TGTGCCAGCAGTCCGACGGGAAGTGGCAATCAGCCCCAGCATTTT. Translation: CASSPTGSGNQPQHF.

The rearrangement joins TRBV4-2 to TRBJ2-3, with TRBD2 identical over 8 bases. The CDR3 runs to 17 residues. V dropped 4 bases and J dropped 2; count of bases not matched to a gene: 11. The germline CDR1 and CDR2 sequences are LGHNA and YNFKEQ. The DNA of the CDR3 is TGTGCCAGCAGCCCCCCACGGGTAGCGGGATCCACAGATACGCAGTATTTT. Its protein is CASSPPRVAGSTDTQYF.

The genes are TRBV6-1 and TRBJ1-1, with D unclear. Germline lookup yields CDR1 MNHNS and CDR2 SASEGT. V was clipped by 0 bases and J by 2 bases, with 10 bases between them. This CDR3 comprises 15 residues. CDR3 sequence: CASSEAANTNTEAFF. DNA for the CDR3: TGTGCCAGCAGTGAAGCAGCCAACACAAACACTGAAGCTTTCTTT.

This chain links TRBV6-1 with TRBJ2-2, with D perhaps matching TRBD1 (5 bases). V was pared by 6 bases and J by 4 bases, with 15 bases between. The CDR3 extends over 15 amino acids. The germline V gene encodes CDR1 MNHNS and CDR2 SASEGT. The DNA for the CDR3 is TGTGCCAGCAGAGCCGACAGTCTCCCCACCGGGGAGCTGTTTTTT. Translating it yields CASRADSLPTGELFF.

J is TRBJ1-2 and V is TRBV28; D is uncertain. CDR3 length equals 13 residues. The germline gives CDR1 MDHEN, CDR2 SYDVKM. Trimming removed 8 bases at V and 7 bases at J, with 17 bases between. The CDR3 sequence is CASHPLQTSGYTF. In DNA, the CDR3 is TGTGCCAGCCATCCGTTACAGACGAGTGGCTACACCTTC.

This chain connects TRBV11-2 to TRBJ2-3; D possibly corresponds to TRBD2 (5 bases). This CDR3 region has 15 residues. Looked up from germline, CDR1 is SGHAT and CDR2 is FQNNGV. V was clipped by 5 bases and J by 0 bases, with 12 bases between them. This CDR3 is CASSPRGYSTDTQYF. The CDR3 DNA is TGTGCCAGCAGCCCGCGCGGGTATAGCACAGATACGCAGTATTTT.

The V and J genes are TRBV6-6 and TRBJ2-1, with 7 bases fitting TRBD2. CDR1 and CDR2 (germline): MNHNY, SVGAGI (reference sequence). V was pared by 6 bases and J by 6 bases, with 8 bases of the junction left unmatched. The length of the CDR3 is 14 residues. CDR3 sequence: CASSASGAGNEQFF. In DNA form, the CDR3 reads TGTGCCAGCAGCGCTAGCGGAGCGGGCAATGAGCAGTTCTTC.

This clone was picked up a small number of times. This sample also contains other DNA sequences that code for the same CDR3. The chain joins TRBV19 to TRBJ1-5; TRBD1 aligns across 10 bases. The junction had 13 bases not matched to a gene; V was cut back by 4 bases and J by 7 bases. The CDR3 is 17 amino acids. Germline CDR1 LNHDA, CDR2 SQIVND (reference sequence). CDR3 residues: CASSRREGQGRGQPQHF. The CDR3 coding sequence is TGTGCCAGTAGTAGGCGAGAGGGACAGGGGCGCGGGCAGCCCCAGCATTTT.

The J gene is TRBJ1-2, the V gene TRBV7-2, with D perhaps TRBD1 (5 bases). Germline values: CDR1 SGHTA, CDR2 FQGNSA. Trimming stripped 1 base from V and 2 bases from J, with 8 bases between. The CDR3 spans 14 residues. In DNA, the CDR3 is TGTGCCAGCAGCTTAGTGAAGGGGAACTATGGCTACACCTTC. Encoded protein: CASSLVKGNYGYTF.

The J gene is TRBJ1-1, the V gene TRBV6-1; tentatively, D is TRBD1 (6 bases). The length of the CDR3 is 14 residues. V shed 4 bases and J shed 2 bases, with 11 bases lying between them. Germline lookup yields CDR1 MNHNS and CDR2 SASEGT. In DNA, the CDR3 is TGTGCCAGCAGTGCCGGGACACTTAACACTGAAGCTTTCTTT. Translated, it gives CASSAGTLNTEAFF.

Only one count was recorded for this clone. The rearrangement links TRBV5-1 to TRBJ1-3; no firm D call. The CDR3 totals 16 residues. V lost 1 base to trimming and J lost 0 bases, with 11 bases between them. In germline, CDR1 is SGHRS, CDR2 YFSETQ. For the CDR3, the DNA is TGCGCCAGCAGCTTGTACGGCCAGGACTCTGGAAACACCATATATTTT. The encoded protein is CASSLYGQDSGNTIYF.

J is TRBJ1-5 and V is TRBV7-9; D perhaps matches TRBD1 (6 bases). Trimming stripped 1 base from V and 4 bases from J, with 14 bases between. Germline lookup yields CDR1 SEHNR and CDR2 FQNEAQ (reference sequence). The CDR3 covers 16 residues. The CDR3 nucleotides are TGTGCCAGCAGCTTAGGGTGGGGGGCTGGAAATCAGCCCCAGCATTTT. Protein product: CASSLGWGAGNQPQHF.

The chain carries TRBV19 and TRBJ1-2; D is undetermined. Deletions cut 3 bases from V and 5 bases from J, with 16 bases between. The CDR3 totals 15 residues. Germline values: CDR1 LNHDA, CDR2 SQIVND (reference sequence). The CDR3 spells CASSIEASLGYGYTF. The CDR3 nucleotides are TGTGCCAGTAGTATTGAAGCCAGCTTAGGTTATGGCTACACCTTC.

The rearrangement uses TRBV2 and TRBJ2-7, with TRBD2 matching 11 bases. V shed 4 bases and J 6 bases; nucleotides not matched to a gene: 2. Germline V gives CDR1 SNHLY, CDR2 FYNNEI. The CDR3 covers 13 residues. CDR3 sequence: CASSGLAGGEQYF. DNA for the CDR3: TGTGCCAGCAGTGGGCTAGCGGGAGGCGAGCAGTACTTC.